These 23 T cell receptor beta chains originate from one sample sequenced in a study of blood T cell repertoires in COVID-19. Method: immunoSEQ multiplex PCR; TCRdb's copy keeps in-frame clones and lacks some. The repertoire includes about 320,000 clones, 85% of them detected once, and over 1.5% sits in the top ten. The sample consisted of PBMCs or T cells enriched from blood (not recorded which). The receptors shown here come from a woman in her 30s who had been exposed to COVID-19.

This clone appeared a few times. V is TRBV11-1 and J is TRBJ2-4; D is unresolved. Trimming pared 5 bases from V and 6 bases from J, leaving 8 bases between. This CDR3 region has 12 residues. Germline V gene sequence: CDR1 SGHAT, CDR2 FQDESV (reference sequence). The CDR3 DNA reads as TGTGCCAGCAGCCCCAGGTCAAACATTCAGTACTTC. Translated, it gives CASSPRSNIQYF.

The CDR3 DNA follows: TGTGCCAGCAGCCCAACAGGGTCTGGAAACACCATATATTTT. Translation gives CASSPTGSGNTIYF. The chain links TRBV11-2 to TRBJ1-3; a weak D match, TRBD1 (6 bases). The CDR3 spans 14 residues. CDR1 and CDR2 (germline): SGHAT, FQNNGV. Trimming took off 5 bases at V and 1 base at J, with 9 bases between the two ends.

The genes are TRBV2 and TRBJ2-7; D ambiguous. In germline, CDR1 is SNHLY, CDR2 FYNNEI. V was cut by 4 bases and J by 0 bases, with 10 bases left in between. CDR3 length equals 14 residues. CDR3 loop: CASSVSQVSYEQYF. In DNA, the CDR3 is TGTGCCAGCAGTGTCTCTCAGGTCTCCTACGAGCAGTACTTC.

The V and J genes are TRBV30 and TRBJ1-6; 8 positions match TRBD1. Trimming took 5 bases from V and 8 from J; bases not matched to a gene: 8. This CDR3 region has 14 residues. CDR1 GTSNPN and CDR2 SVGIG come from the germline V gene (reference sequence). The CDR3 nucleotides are TGTGCCTGGGGAACTACAGGGGGTTATTCACCCCTCCACTTT. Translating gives CAWGTTGGYSPLHF.

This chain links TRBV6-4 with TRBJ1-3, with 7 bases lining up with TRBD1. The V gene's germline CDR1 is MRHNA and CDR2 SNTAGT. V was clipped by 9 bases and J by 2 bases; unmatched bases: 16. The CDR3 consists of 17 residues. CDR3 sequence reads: CASKKHRGFLPGNTIYF. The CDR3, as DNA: TGTGCCAGTAAAAAGCACAGGGGATTTTTACCTGGAAACACCATATATTTT.

This chain's CDR3 is CASSLSRVQPQHF. DNA for the CDR3: TGTGCCAGCAGTTTAAGCCGGGTTCAGCCCCAGCATTTT. The chain joins TRBV28 to TRBJ1-5; D not resolved. The germline CDR1 and CDR2 sequences are MDHEN and SYDVKM. This CDR3 comprises 13 residues. With 2 bases removed from V and 6 bases from J, the gap between germline ends came to 8 bases.

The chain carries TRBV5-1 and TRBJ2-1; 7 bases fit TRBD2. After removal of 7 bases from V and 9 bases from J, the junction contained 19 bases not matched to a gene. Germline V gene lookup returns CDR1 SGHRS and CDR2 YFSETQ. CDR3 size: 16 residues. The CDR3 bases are TGCGCCAGCTTAGCATCATCCGGGGGGATGTTACGTGAGCAGTTCTTC. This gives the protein CASLASSGGMLREQFF.

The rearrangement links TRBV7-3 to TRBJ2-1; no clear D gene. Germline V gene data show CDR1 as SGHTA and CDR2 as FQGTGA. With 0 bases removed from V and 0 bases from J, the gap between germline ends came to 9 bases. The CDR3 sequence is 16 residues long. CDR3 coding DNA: TGTGCCAGCAGCTTAACGATAGCCCGCTCCTACAATGAGCAGTTCTTC. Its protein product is CASSLTIARSYNEQFF. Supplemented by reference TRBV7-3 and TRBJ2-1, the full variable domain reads GAGVSQTPSNKVTEKGKYVELRCDPISGHTALYWYRQSLGQGPEFLIYFQGTGAADDSGLPNDRFFAVRPEGSVSTLKIQRTERGDSAVYLCASSLTIARSYNEQFFGPGTRLTVL.

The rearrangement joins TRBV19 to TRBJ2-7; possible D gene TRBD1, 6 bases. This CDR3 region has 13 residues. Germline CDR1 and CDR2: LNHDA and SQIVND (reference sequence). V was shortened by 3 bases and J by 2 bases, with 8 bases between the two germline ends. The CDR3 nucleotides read TGTGCCAGTAGTATGCAGGGGCCCTACGAGCAGTACTTC. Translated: CASSMQGPYEQYF. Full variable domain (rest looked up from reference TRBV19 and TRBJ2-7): DGGITQSPKYLFRKEGQNVTLSCEQNLNHDAMYWYRQDPGQGLRLIYYSQIVNDFQKGDIAEGYSVSREKKESFPLTVTSAQKNPTAFYLCASSMQGPYEQYFGPGTRLTVT.

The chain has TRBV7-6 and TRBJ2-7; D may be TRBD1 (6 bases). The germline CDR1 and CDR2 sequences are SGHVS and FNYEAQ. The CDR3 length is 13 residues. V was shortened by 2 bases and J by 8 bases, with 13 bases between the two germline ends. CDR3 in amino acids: CASSLNRAKQQYF. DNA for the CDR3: TGTGCCAGCAGCTTAAACAGGGCCAAGCAGCAGTACTTC. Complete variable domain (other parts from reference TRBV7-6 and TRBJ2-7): GAGVSQSPRYKVTKRGQDVALRCDPISGHVSLYWYRQALGQGPEFLTYFNYEAQQDKSGLPNDRFSAERPEGSISTLTIQRTEQRDSAMYRCASSLNRAKQQYFGPGTRLTVT.

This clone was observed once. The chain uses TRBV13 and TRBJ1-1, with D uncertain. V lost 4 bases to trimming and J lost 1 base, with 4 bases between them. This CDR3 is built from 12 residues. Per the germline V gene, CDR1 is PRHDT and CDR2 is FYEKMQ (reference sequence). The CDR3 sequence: CASSSGNTEAFF. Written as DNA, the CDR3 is TGTGCCAGCAGCTCGGGGAACACTGAAGCTTTCTTT.

In nucleotides, the CDR3 is TGTGCCAGCGCGAGAGACAGGGACTCTGGAAACACCATATATTTT. Protein sequence: CASARDRDSGNTIYF. The V gene is TRBV2, the J gene TRBJ1-3; TRBD1 agrees at 7 bases. Looked up from germline, CDR1 is SNHLY and CDR2 is FYNNEI. The ends lost 8 bases at V and 0 bases at J; junction bases unmatched: 7. CDR3 length equals 15 residues.

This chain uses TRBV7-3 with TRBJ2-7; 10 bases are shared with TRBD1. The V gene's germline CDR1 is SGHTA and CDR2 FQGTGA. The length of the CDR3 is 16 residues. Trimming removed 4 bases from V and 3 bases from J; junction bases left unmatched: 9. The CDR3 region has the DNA TGTGCCAGCAGCTATCTCCCGGGACAGGGGAACTACGAGCAGTACTTC. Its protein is CASSYLPGQGNYEQYF.

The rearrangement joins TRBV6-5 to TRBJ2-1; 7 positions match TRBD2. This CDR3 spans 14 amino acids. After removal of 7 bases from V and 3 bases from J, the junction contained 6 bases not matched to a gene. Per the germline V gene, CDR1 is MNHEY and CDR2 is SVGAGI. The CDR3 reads CASTQTSRYNEQFF. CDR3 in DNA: TGTGCCAGCACCCAGACTAGCCGCTACAATGAGCAGTTCTTC.

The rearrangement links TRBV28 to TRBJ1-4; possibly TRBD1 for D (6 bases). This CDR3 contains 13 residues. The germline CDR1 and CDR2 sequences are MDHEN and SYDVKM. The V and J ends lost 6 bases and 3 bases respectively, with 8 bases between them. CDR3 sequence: CASRDSPNEKLFF. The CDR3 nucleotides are TGTGCCAGCAGGGACAGCCCTAATGAAAAACTGTTTTTT.

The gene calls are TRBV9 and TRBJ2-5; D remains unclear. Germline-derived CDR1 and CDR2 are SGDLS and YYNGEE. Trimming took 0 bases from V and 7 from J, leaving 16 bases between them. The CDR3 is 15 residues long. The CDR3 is CASSVGLRPLGTQYF. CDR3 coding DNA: TGTGCCAGCAGCGTAGGGCTGCGCCCTCTAGGGACCCAGTACTTC.

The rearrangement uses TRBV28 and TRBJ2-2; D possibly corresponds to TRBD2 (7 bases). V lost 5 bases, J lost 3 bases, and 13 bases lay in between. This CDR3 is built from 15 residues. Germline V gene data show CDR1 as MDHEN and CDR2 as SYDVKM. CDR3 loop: CASSTAGADTGELFF. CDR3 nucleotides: TGTGCCAGCAGTACCGCGGGGGCGGACACCGGGGAGCTGTTTTTT.

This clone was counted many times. CDR3 amino acids: CASRPGTGGLQLWEQYF. In DNA, the CDR3 is TGTGCTTCACGTCCCGGGACAGGGGGCTTGCAGCTTTGGGAGCAGTACTTC. This chain joins TRBV6-4 and TRBJ2-7; 12 bases are a match to TRBD1. The V gene's germline CDR1 is MRHNA and CDR2 SNTAGT. The CDR3 extends over 17 amino acids.

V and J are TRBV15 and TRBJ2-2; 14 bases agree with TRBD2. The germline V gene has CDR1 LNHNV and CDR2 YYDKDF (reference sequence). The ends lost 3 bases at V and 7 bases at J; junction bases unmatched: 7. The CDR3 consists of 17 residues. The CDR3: CATSSTGLAGALGELFF. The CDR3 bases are TGTGCCACCAGCAGTACGGGACTAGCGGGAGCCCTCGGGGAGCTGTTTTTT.

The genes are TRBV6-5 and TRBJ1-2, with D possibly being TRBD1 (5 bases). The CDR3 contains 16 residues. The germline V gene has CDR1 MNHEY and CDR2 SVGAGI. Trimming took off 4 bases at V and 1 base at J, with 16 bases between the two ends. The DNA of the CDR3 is TGTGCCAGCAGTTCCGGCAGCAGGGTTGGTAACTATGGCTACACCTTC. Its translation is CASSSGSRVGNYGYTF.

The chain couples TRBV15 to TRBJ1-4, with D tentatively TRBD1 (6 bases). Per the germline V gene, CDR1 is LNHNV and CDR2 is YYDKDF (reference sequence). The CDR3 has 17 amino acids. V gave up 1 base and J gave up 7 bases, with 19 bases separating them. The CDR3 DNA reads TGTGCCACCAGCAGAGGACTTAGGTGGGGGCCAACTGAAAAACTGTTTTTT. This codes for CATSRGLRWGPTEKLFF.

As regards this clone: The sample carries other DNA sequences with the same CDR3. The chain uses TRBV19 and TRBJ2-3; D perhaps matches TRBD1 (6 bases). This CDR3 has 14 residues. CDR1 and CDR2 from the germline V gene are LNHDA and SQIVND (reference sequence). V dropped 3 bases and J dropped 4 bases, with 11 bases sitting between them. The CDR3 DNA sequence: TGTGCCAGTAGTATTTCAGGGGTCGCAGATACGCAGTATTTT. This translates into CASSISGVADTQYF.

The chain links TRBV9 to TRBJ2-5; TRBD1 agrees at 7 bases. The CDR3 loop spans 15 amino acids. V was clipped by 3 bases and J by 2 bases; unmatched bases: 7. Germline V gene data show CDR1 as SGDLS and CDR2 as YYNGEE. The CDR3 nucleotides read TGTGCCAGCAGCGAGCTGACAGGGCGGCAAGAGACCCAGTACTTC. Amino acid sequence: CASSELTGRQETQYF.